This TCR beta chain came from a study of regulatory T cells in long-lasting Graves disease. In germline, CDR1 is SGHRS, CDR2 YFSETQ. The CDR3 is 14 amino acids. Indicated time point: newly diagnosed GD, antithyroid drugs for less than 3 months. PBMCs provided the RNA from which the TCR library was made. General study findings and limits: Newly diagnosed disease favored TRBV20-1 and TRBJ2-1 over persistent disease.

Building of the TCR beta libraries involved iRepertoire HTBI primers and Arm-PCR of CDR3 regions. In the authors' methods: Identified segments across samples numbered about 60 TRBV and more than 12 TRBJ. TCRdb reanalysed the multiplex PCR reads using MiXCR and keeps one entry per CDR3 protein. The authors' filters were not applied to this entry. The repertoire consists of around 250,000 distinct CDR3 sequences, with 15% to 20% occurring once and the leading ten covering about 15%. This clonotype was seen many times. The target antigen is unknown. The junction departs from germline at one end; a sequencing error may be responsible. This sample was shared with a second study, whose subject was T cells in Graves' hyperthyroidism and ophthalmopathy.

This chain joins TRBV5-1 and TRBJ1-1; D gene ambiguous. Sequenced material: peripheral blood mononuclear cells (PBMCs), taken at new diagnosis, from a patient treated with antithyroid drugs. The origin of this receptor is a woman younger than 45 with Graves disease. CDR3 loop: CASSQKPMNTEAFF. As DNA, the CDR3 is TGTGCCAGCAGCCAAAAACCAATGAACACTGAAGCTTTCTTT.